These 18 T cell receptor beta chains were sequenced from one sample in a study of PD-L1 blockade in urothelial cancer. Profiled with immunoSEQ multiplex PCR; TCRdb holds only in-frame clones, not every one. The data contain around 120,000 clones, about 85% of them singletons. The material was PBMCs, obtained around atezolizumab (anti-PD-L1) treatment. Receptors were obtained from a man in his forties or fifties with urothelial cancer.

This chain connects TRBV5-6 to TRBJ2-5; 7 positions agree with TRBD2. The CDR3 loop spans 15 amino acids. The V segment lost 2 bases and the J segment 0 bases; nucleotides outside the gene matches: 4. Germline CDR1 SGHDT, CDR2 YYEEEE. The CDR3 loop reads CASSLLGGDQETQYF. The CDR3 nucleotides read TGTGCCAGCAGCTTATTGGGGGGGGACCAAGAGACCCAGTACTTC.

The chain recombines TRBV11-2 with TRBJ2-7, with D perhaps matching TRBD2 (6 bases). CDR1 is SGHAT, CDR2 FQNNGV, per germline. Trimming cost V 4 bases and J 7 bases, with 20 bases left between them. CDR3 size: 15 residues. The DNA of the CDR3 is TGTGCCAGCAGCTACAATTCCGGGAGCCCGGGAGAGCAGTACTTC. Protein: CASSYNSGSPGEQYF.

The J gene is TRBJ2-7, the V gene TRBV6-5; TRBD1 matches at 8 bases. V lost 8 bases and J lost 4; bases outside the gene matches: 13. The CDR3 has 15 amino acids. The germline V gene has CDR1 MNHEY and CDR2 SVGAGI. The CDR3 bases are TGTGCCAGCCGTTTGAGTGACAGGGGAGCGTACGAGCAGTACTTC. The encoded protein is CASRLSDRGAYEQYF.

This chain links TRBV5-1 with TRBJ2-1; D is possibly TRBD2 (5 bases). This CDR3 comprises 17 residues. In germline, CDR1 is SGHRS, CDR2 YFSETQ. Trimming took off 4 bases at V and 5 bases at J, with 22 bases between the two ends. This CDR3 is CASSARKTDTGNNEQFF. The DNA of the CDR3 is TGCGCCAGCAGCGCGAGGAAGACTGATACCGGGAACAATGAGCAGTTCTTC.

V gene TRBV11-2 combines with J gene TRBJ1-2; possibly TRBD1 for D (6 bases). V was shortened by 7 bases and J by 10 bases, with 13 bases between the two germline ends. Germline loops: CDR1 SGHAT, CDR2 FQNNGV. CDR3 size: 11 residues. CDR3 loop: CASKKNRDYTF. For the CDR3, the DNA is TGTGCCAGCAAAAAAAACAGGGACTACACCTTC.

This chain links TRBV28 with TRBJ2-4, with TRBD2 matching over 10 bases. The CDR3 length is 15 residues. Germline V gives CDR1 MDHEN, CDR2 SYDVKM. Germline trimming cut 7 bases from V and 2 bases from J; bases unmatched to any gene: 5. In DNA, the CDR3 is TGTGCCAGCATAAGCGGGAGGGGACCCAAAAACATTCAGTACTTC. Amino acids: CASISGRGPKNIQYF.

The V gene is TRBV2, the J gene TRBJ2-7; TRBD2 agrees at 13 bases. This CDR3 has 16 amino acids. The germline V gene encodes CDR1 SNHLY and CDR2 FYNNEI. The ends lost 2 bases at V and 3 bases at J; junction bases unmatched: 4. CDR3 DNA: TGTGCCAGCAGTGAAAGGGGACTAGCGGGATTCTACGAGCAGTACTTC. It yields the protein CASSERGLAGFYEQYF.

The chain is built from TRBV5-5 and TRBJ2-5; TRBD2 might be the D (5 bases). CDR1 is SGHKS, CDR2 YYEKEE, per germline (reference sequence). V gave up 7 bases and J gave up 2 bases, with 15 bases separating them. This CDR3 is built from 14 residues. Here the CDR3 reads CASSEGGLQETQYF. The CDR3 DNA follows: TGTGCCAGCTCCGAGGGCGGGCTGCAAGAGACCCAGTACTTC.

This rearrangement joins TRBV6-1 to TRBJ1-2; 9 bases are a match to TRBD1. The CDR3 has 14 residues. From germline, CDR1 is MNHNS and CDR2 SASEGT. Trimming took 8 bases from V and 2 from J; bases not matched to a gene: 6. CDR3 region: CASCGQGRNYGYTF. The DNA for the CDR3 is TGTGCCAGCTGCGGACAGGGGCGGAACTATGGCTACACCTTC.

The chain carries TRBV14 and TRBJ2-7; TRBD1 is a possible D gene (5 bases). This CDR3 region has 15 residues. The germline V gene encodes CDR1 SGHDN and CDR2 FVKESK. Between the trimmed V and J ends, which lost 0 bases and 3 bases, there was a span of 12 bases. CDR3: CASSQEGALGYEQYF. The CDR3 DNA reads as TGTGCCAGCAGCCAAGAAGGGGCCCTAGGCTACGAGCAGTACTTC.

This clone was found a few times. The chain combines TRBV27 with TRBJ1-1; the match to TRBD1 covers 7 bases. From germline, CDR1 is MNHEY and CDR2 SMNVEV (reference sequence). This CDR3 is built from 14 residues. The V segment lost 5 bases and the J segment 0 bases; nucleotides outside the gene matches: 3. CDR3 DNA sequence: TGTGCCAGCAGTCGGGACAGAGTGAACACTGAAGCTTTCTTT. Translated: CASSRDRVNTEAFF.

DNA for the CDR3: TGTGCCAGCAGTTTATCCTACTCTGGAAACACCATATATTTT. Its translation: CASSLSYSGNTIYF. The chain links TRBV27 to TRBJ1-3; D is undetermined. Germline-derived CDR1 and CDR2 are MNHEY and SMNVEV (reference sequence). This CDR3 has 14 amino acids. V was pared by 0 bases and J by 0 bases, with 3 bases between.

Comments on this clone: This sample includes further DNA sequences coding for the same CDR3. CDR3 bases: TGTGCCAGCAGTTACGTACAGGGGGATCAGCCCCAGCATTTT. It specifies CASSYVQGDQPQHF. This sequence joins TRBV6-5 and TRBJ1-5, with 8 bases aligning to TRBD1. This CDR3 is built from 14 residues. CDR1 is MNHEY and CDR2 is SVGAGI in the germline V gene. The J segment lost 5 bases and the V segment lost 2 bases, leaving 2 bases of the junction unmatched.

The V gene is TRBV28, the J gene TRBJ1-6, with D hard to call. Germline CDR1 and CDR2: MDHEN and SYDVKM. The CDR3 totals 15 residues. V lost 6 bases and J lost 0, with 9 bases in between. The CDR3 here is CASRLGLSYNSPLHF. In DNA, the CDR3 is TGTGCCAGCAGGCTCGGACTCTCCTATAATTCACCCCTCCACTTT.

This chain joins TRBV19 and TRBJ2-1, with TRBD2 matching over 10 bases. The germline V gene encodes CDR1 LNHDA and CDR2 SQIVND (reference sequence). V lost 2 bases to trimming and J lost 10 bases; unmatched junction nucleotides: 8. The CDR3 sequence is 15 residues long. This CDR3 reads CASSIPSGSVGEQFF. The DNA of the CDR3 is TGTGCCAGTAGTATACCTAGCGGGAGTGTGGGGGAGCAGTTCTTC. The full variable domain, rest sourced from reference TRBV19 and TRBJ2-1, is DGGITQSPKYLFRKEGQNVTLSCEQNLNHDAMYWYRQDPGQGLRLIYYSQIVNDFQKGDIAEGYSVSREKKESFPLTVTSAQKNPTAFYLCASSIPSGSVGEQFFGPGTRLTVL.

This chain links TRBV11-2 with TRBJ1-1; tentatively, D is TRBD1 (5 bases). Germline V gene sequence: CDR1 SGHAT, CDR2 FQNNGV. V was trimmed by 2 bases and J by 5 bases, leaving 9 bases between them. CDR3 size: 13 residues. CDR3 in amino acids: CASSLSGWTEAFF. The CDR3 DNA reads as TGTGCCAGCAGCTTATCAGGGTGGACTGAAGCTTTCTTT.

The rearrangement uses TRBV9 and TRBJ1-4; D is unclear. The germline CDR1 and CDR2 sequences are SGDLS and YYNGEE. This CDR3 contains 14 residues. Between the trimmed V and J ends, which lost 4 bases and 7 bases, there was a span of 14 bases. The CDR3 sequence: CASSPRPEGEKLFF. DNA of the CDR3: TGTGCCAGCAGCCCCCGGCCCGAGGGTGAAAAACTGTTTTTT. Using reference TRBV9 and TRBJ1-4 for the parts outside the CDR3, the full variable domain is DSGVTQTPKHLITATGQRVTLRCSPRSGDLSVYWYQQSLDQGLQFLIQYYNGEERAKGNILERFSAQQFPDLHSELNLSSLELGDSALYFCASSPRPEGEKLFFGSGTQLSVL.

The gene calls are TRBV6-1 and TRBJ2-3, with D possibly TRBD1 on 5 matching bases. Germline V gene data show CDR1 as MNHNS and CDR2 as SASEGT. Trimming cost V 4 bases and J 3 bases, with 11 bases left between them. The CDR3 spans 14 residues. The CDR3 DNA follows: TGTGCCAGCAGTGGGACACACCCGACAGATACGCAGTATTTT. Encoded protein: CASSGTHPTDTQYF.